This TCR beta chain emerged from a study of T-cell memory formation after mild COVID-19. Each CDR3 protein is one row after TCRdb ran MiXCR on the 5' RACE reads. The table shows 400,000 to 550,000 distinct CDR3 sequences, with about 23% occurring only once. There are a few counts of this clonotype. Its antigen is not identified. Study-level findings and limits: A subset of responding clones appeared in pre-infection memory, suggesting cross-reactive memory joined. Among clones contracting day 15 to 85, CD4/CD8 was balanced, whereas later expanders leaned CD4+.

V lost 4 bases to trimming and J lost 3 bases, with 14 bases between them. This CDR3 contains 15 residues. The germline gives CDR1 SGHKS, CDR2 YYEKEE (reference sequence). This receptor was obtained from an adult woman who had mild COVID-19 (a few samples of this study predate the infection). Cell type and time point are not known. Sequencing was carried out using PBMCs or a T cell subset sorted from them (not recorded which). The gene calls are TRBV5-5 and TRBJ1-5, with D unresolved. DNA of the CDR3: TGTGCCAGCAGCCCGTCCCGGGCGAACAATCAGCCCCAGCATTTT. Its translation: CASSPSRANNQPQHF.